What follows describes a single TCR beta chain. Its antigen is still unknown. The source of the sample is a study of blood T cells in healthy people across ages. Study-level points and caveats: In these data, TCR beta diversity tracked strongly with naive T cell percentage. Roughly linear age-related decline in beta diversity appeared, significant by age 40.

Deletions cut 4 bases from V and 7 bases from J, with 18 bases between. The CDR3 spans 15 residues. CDR1 and CDR2 (germline): LGHNA, YNFKEQ. Ten milliliters of peripheral blood were drawn from each donor. With a J-beta primer mix and a sample-barcoded 5' primer, a second PCR ran roughly 6 to 12 cycles. TCRdb analysed the 5' RACE reads with MiXCR anew, one entry per CDR3 protein. Found here are about 1.8 million distinct CDR3 sequences, 49% of them singletons; the top ten hold over 2%. The clonotype originates from a woman aged 40 to 50 in good health. The chain has TRBV4-2 and TRBJ2-3; D remains ambiguous. Sequenced material: blood. The CDR3 here is CASSPPPTVPHTQYF. CDR3 DNA: TGTGCCAGCAGCCCCCCCCCGACCGTACCCCATACGCAGTATTTT.